This T cell receptor (beta chain) was recovered during a study of blood T cell repertoires in COVID-19. Study as a whole: The study drew acute and convalescent COVID-19 samples from the United States, Italy and Spain.

From germline, CDR1 is KGHSH and CDR2 LQKENI. CDR3 length: 16 amino acids. J lost 5 bases, V lost 6 bases, and 15 bases had no gene match. Per the original methods: Amplification of reference gene primers was used by the study to estimate nucleated cell counts. Sequencing used immunoSEQ multiplex PCR; TCRdb keeps in-frame clones, though not all of them. V, J and clone size derive from that table, while D and trimming were established from the DNA sequence. The table has 150,000 to 200,000 clones, 80% to 90% seen once; the top ten hold 12%. V and J are TRBV18 and TRBJ2-5; TRBD1 matches 7 bases. This clonotype was obtained from an elderly woman with COVID-19, enrolled during active disease. Sequenced: peripheral blood. The CDR3 loop reads CASSRSTGTHWETQYF. DNA for the CDR3: TGTGCCAGCTCCCGATCGACAGGGACACATTGGGAGACCCAGTACTTC.